Following are 15 T cell receptor beta chains from one sample sequenced in a study of blood T cell repertoires in COVID-19. TCRdb's copy holds only in-frame clones and misses some; the assay was immunoSEQ multiplex PCR. The sample has about 88,000 clones; over 75% are singletons. The sample consisted of peripheral blood. These receptors were collected from a woman in her sixties or seventies with acute or convalescent COVID-19.

The chain employs TRBV12-3 or TRBV12-4 and TRBJ2-7; a weak D match, TRBD2 (6 bases). CDR3 length: 13 residues. Trimming removed 3 bases from V and 2 bases from J, with 8 bases in between. The CDR3 protein is CASSLRGPYEQYV. The CDR3 DNA reads TGTGCCAGCAGTTTGCGGGGACCCTACGAGCAGTACGTC.

CDR3 in amino acids: CAISGEGAGANNEQFF. CDR3 in DNA: TGTGCCATCAGTGGCGAAGGAGCGGGGGCAAACAATGAGCAGTTCTTC. The rearrangement links TRBV10-3 to TRBJ2-1; TRBD2 aligns across 8 bases. The J segment lost 5 bases and the V segment lost 4 bases, leaving 10 bases of the junction unmatched. The length of the CDR3 is 16 residues. Germline CDR1 is ENHRY and CDR2 is SYGVKD.

The chain combines TRBV14 with TRBJ1-1; D not resolved. The ends were cut back, 6 bases at V and 1 base at J, with 12 bases in the middle. The CDR3 has 14 residues. CDR1 SGHDN and CDR2 FVKESK come from the germline V gene. CDR3 DNA sequence: TGTGCCAGCAGACCCGAGATGAGGAACACTGAAGCTTTCTTT. It translates to CASRPEMRNTEAFF.

The chain is built from TRBV5-1 and TRBJ1-5; 9 bases line up with TRBD1. Germline CDR1 SGHRS, CDR2 YFSETQ. The CDR3 runs 15 residues. V lost 2 bases, J lost 7 bases, and 7 bases stayed unmatched. The CDR3 here is CASSFGTGLGQPQHF. The CDR3 nucleotides are TGCGCCAGCAGCTTCGGGACAGGGTTGGGACAGCCCCAGCATTTT.

This clone occurred once. The chain joins TRBV19 to TRBJ2-2; 7 bases fit TRBD1. V gave up 4 bases and J gave up 0 bases; unmatched junction bases: 11. The CDR3 length is 18 residues. CDR1 and CDR2 from the germline V gene are LNHDA and SQIVND (reference sequence). The CDR3 here is CASSRLAIGTANTGELFF. DNA of the CDR3: TGTGCCAGTAGTAGGCTTGCAATCGGGACAGCGAACACCGGGGAGCTGTTTTTT. Full variable domain (rest looked up from reference TRBV19 and TRBJ2-2): DGGITQSPKYLFRKEGQNVTLSCEQNLNHDAMYWYRQDPGQGLRLIYYSQIVNDFQKGDIAEGYSVSREKKESFPLTVTSAQKNPTAFYLCASSRLAIGTANTGELFFGEGSRLTVL.

This sequence joins TRBV10-1 and TRBJ2-5; D perhaps matches TRBD1 (5 bases). Trimming shortened V by 4 bases and J by 0 bases, and 6 bases separated the two germline ends. The CDR3 loop spans 13 amino acids. CDR1 is WNHNN, CDR2 SYGVQD, per germline (reference sequence). The CDR3 DNA follows: TGCGCCAGCAGTGGACAGAACCAAGAGACCCAGTACTTC. Translation gives CASSGQNQETQYF.

This chain connects TRBV7-9 to TRBJ2-7; perhaps TRBD1 as D (6 bases). This CDR3 is built from 16 residues. V lost 1 base, J lost 0 bases, and 13 bases lay in between. Germline CDR1 is SEHNR and CDR2 is FQNEAQ (reference sequence). CDR3 sequence reads: CASSLGADSNSYEQYV. The CDR3 coding sequence is TGTGCCAGCAGCTTAGGGGCGGACAGTAACTCCTACGAGCAGTACGTC.

This clone has just a few counts. The V and J genes are TRBV6-1 and TRBJ2-1, with a weak D call TRBD2 (6 bases). The CDR3 sequence is 15 residues long. V lost 2 bases and J lost 2, with 10 bases in between. Germline V gene lookup returns CDR1 MNHNS and CDR2 SASEGT. The CDR3, as DNA: TGTGCCAGCAGTGAAAGGAGGGGCACCTACAATGAGCAGTTCTTC. Translation: CASSERRGTYNEQFF.

The CDR3 loop is CASSRTAGGTGELFF. In DNA form, the CDR3 reads TGCGCCAGCAGCCGCACCGCAGGGGGCACCGGGGAGCTGTTTTTT. The rearrangement links TRBV5-1 to TRBJ2-2; TRBD1 matches at 7 bases. From germline, CDR1 is SGHRS and CDR2 YFSETQ. V shed 4 bases, J shed 4 bases, and the junction held 7 bases outside the gene matches. There are 15 residues in the CDR3.

CDR3 nucleotides: TGTGCCAGCTCAAGTACAGAAGACAATGAGCAGTTCTTC. It yields the protein CASSSTEDNEQFF. This sequence joins TRBV18 and TRBJ2-1; D not resolved. CDR3 length: 13 residues. The V gene lost 5 bases and the J gene lost 5 bases, with 10 bases spanning the gap. The germline V gene encodes CDR1 KGHSH and CDR2 LQKENI.

The chain has TRBV7-9 and TRBJ2-3; D possibly corresponds to TRBD2 (6 bases). The CDR3 consists of 15 residues. CDR1 and CDR2 from the germline V gene are SEHNR and FQNEAQ (reference sequence). Trimming removed 5 bases from V and 4 bases from J, with 16 bases in between. In nucleotides, the CDR3 is TGTGCCAGCAGCACACGGGGGTTCAGCGCAGATACGCAGTATTTT. Translated: CASSTRGFSADTQYF. The whole variable domain, remainder taken from reference TRBV7-9 and TRBJ2-3, is DTGVSQNPRHKITKRGQNVTFRCDPISEHNRLYWYRQTLGQGPEFLTYFQNEAQLEKSRLLSDRFSAERPKGSFSTLEIQRTEQGDSAMYLCASSTRGFSADTQYFGPGTRLTVL.

The chain couples TRBV6-5 to TRBJ2-1; 8 bases are shared with TRBD2. Trimming removed 8 bases from V and 8 bases from J; junction bases left unmatched: 14. CDR1 and CDR2 (germline): MNHEY, SVGAGI. The CDR3 sequence is 15 residues long. The CDR3 loop is CASERGAGVDDEQFF. The CDR3 DNA reads TGTGCCAGCGAGCGAGGAGCGGGAGTTGATGATGAGCAGTTCTTC.

J is TRBJ2-1 and V is TRBV3-1 (or the pseudogene TRBV3-2), with D possibly being TRBD1 (5 bases). V was clipped by 0 bases and J by 8 bases, with 17 bases between them. This CDR3 has 16 residues. In germline, CDR1 is LGHDT, CDR2 YNNKEL (reference sequence). The CDR3 protein is CASSQDPFAGNDEQFF. Written as DNA, the CDR3 is TGTGCCAGCAGCCAAGATCCGTTCGCAGGGAATGATGAGCAGTTCTTC.

This chain joins TRBV6-5 and TRBJ1-1; tentatively, D is TRBD1 (6 bases). CDR1 MNHEY and CDR2 SVGAGI come from the germline V gene. The CDR3 runs 11 residues. V lost 6 bases and J 6 bases, leaving 8 bases between the germline ends. The CDR3: CASRRQAEAFF. CDR3 DNA sequence: TGTGCCAGCAGAAGACAGGCTGAAGCTTTCTTT.

The chain recombines TRBV29-1 with TRBJ1-1, with unresolved D. V was clipped by 3 bases and J by 1 base, with 18 bases between them. The germline V gene has CDR1 SQVTM and CDR2 ANQGSEA. The CDR3 is made up of 16 amino acids. The CDR3 region has the DNA TGCAGCGTTGACTACGTCCGCGGGATTCCGAACACTGAAGCTTTCTTT. It codes for CSVDYVRGIPNTEAFF. Together with reference TRBV29-1 and TRBJ1-1, the CDR3 gives the full variable domain: SAVISQKPSRDICQRGTSLTIQCQVDSQVTMMFWYRQQPGQSLTLIATANQGSEATYESGFVIDKFPISRPNLTFSTLTVSNMSPEDSSIYLCSVDYVRGIPNTEAFFGQGTRLTVV.